These 9 T cell receptor beta chains were all obtained from the same sample, sequenced in a study of vaccination and CD4 T cells after COVID-19. Their cognate antigens are unknown. An Oncomine TCR Beta short-read assay was used to sequence the DNA from cultured CD4+ T cells. TCRdb analysed the PCR reads with MiXCR anew, one entry per CDR3 protein. The table lists about 14,000 distinct CDR3 sequences, 30% to 35% of them singletons. Documented treatment: approximately 10-day PBMC culture with coronavirus spike peptide pools or control peptides (ViraFEST assay). Here the sequenced sample was CD4+ T cells from blood, cultured in vitro, taken after SARS-CoV-2 vaccination. The source is a human donor who had recovered from COVID-19.

As to this clonotype: The junction and the germline gene differ at one end; a read error may be behind it. The chain carries TRBV27 and TRBJ2-6; D not certain. Looked up from germline, CDR1 is MNHEY and CDR2 is SMNVEV (reference sequence). CDR3 length: 15 residues. CDR3 residues: CASKVVSSGVNVLTF. As DNA, the CDR3 is TGTGCCAGCAAGGTTGTAAGCTCTGGGGTCAACGTCCTGACTTTC.

Remarks on this clonotype: At one of its ends the junction is not consistent with the germline gene, which may arise from a read error. The V call is TRBV20-1, the J call TRBJ1-5, with D possibly being TRBD1 (5 bases). This CDR3 region has 12 residues. From germline, CDR1 is DFQATT and CDR2 SNEGSKA (reference sequence). The CDR3 nucleotides are TGCAGTGCTAGTCACGGGACGGCGATCTTAAATTTT. As protein: CSASHGTAILNF.

This clonotype has more than one count but fewer than ten. This chain uses TRBV20-1 with TRBJ2-7, with TRBD2 identical over 9 bases. This CDR3 has 17 residues. After removal of 2 bases from V and 1 base from J, the junction contained 12 bases not matched to a gene. CDR1 and CDR2 from the germline V gene are DFQATT and SNEGSKA (reference sequence). CDR3 bases: TGCAGTGCTAGAATGCGGTGGCTAGCGGGAAAGTCCTACGAGCAGTACTTC. Translation gives CSARMRWLAGKSYEQYF.

By its share, this clonotype is medium-sized (0.01 to 0.1%). The CDR3: CSASSRLGDQPQHF. The CDR3 region has the DNA TGCAGTGCTAGTTCGCGCCTGGGGGATCAGCCCCAGCATTTT. The V call is TRBV20-1, the J call TRBJ1-5; D may be TRBD1 (5 bases). V dropped 3 bases and J dropped 5 bases, with 14 bases sitting between them. Germline CDR1 is DFQATT and CDR2 is SNEGSKA (reference sequence). The CDR3 is 14 amino acids.

The chain links TRBV27 to TRBJ2-7; D remains ambiguous. The germline CDR1 and CDR2 sequences are MNHEY and SMNVEV (reference sequence). The length of the CDR3 is 15 residues. The V end was cut by 3 bases, the J end by 3 bases, with 15 bases between. The CDR3 DNA sequence: TGTGCCAGCAGTTTTGCCGCAGACCCCAACTACGAGCAGTACTTC. Translating it yields CASSFAADPNYEQYF.

Turning to this clonotype: The junction does not match germline at one end; this may be a read error. This rearrangement joins TRBV7-8 to TRBJ1-1, with D unclear. CDR3 size: 14 residues. CDR1 is SGHVS, CDR2 FQNEAQ, per germline. The CDR3 DNA follows: TGTGTCAGCAGCTTAGATGGGGAGAACACTGAAGCTTTCTTT. Protein product: CVSSLDGENTEAFF.

There are a few counts of this clonotype. This sequence joins TRBV19 and TRBJ1-1; TRBD1 agrees at 7 bases. CDR3 length equals 12 residues. Trimming cost V 5 bases and J 11 bases; bases outside gene matches: 8. The germline gives CDR1 LNHDA, CDR2 SQIVND (reference sequence). The CDR3 reads CASSGQAWVAFF. CDR3 DNA sequence: TGTGCCAGTAGTGGACAGGCCTGGGTGGCTTTCTTT.

The genes are TRBV5-6 and TRBJ1-5; TRBD1 agrees at 7 bases. The CDR3 totals 14 residues. Trimming removed 4 bases from V and 3 bases from J; junction bases left unmatched: 4. In germline, CDR1 is SGHDT, CDR2 YYEEEE. CDR3 protein: CASSVQGLNQPQHF. In DNA form, the CDR3 reads TGTGCCAGCAGCGTACAGGGGCTCAATCAGCCCCAGCATTTT. The variable domain in full, with the rest retrieved from reference TRBV5-6 and TRBJ1-5, is DAGVTQSPTHLIKTRGQQVTLRCSPKSGHDTVSWYQQALGQGPQFIFQYYEEEERQRGNFPDRFSGHQFPNYSSELNVNALLLGDSALYLCASSVQGLNQPQHFGDGTRLSIL.

This clonotype is a singleton in its sample. The V call is TRBV6-4, the J call TRBJ2-4; D uncertain. The V and J ends lost 0 bases and 0 bases respectively, with 12 bases between them. CDR1 is MRHNA, CDR2 SNTAGT, per germline. This CDR3 comprises 17 residues. This CDR3 reads CASSDSNVRKAKNIQYF. For the CDR3, the DNA is TGTGCCAGCAGTGACTCGAACGTCAGAAAAGCCAAAAACATTCAGTACTTC.